One and the same sample provided the 24 T cell receptor beta chains below, sequenced in a study of blood T cell repertoires in COVID-19. Sequenced by immunoSEQ multiplex PCR; TCRdb stores in-frame clones only, minus some. Among approximately 76,000 clones listed, 83% were seen once. The sample comprised peripheral blood. The receptors come from a woman aged 55-70 years with acute or convalescent COVID-19.

This chain joins TRBV11-2 and TRBJ1-1; D unclear. Trimming removed 5 bases at V and 1 base at J, with 8 bases between. Per germline, CDR1 SGHAT and CDR2 FQNNGV. The CDR3 sequence is 13 residues long. This chain's CDR3 is CASSRTENTEAFF. As DNA, the CDR3 is TGTGCCAGCAGCCGCACAGAGAACACTGAAGCTTTCTTT.

The rearrangement links TRBV6-6 to TRBJ1-6, with 9 bases fitting TRBD1. V lost 8 bases to trimming and J lost 6 bases; unmatched junction nucleotides: 5. Germline CDR1 and CDR2: MNHNY and SVGAGI (reference sequence). CDR3 size: 14 residues. The CDR3 region is CASFSGQGNSPLHF. CDR3 coding DNA: TGTGCCAGCTTTTCGGGACAGGGTAATTCACCCCTCCACTTT.

This chain joins TRBV5-1 and TRBJ1-4; 7 bases are a match to TRBD1. The CDR3 has 14 amino acids. V shed 4 bases and J 7 bases; nucleotides not matched to a gene: 7. Germline V gives CDR1 SGHRS, CDR2 YFSETQ. CDR3 region: CASSLNRGGEKLFF. The CDR3 DNA sequence: TGCGCCAGCAGCCTTAACAGGGGTGGTGAAAAACTGTTTTTT.

The V call is TRBV7-9, the J call TRBJ1-3, with no clear D. This CDR3 region has 13 residues. Germline CDR1 and CDR2: SEHNR and FQNEAQ (reference sequence). Trimming left V 6 bases short and J 0 bases short, with 6 bases between. CDR3: CASSGSSGNTIYF. CDR3 DNA: TGTGCCAGCAGTGGCAGCTCTGGAAACACCATATATTTT. The full variable domain, with the rest looked up from reference TRBV7-9 and TRBJ1-3, is DTGVSQNPRHKITKRGQNVTFRCDPISEHNRLYWYRQTLGQGPEFLTYFQNEAQLEKSRLLSDRFSAERPKGSFSTLEIQRTEQGDSAMYLCASSGSSGNTIYFGEGSWLTVV.

The J gene is TRBJ1-2, the V gene TRBV6-5; TRBD1 is a possible D gene (5 bases). Between the trimmed V and J ends, which lost 7 bases and 6 bases, there was a span of 15 bases. Germline assignment: CDR1 MNHEY and CDR2 SVGAGI. The CDR3 totals 13 residues. Written as DNA, the CDR3 is TGTGCCAGCATCCAACCAGGGCCCAATGGCTACACCTTC. Translated, it gives CASIQPGPNGYTF.

This rearrangement joins TRBV12-3 or TRBV12-4 to TRBJ1-2, with 8 bases aligning to TRBD1. J gave up 7 bases and V 10 bases, and 8 bases lay outside the gene matches. This CDR3 has 12 residues. CDR3 nucleotides: TGTGCCACCTGGAACAGGGGGTCTGGCTACACCTTC. Translation: CATWNRGSGYTF.

The chain combines TRBV18 with TRBJ1-1; D gene ambiguous. The CDR3 has 11 residues. The germline CDR1 and CDR2 sequences are KGHSH and LQKENI. Trimming shortened V by 8 bases and J by 8 bases, and 12 bases separated the two germline ends. The CDR3 loop is CASRAAGEAFF. In nucleotides, the CDR3 is TGTGCCAGCCGAGCGGCAGGAGAAGCTTTCTTT.

This sequence joins TRBV5-1 and TRBJ1-5, with 9 nucleotides matching TRBD1. The CDR3 is 15 amino acids. Germline lookup yields CDR1 SGHRS and CDR2 YFSETQ. The junction had 4 bases not matched to a gene; V was cut back by 1 base and J by 5 bases. The DNA for the CDR3 is TGCGCCAGCAGCTTGACCGGGACAGGGCATCAGCCCCAGCATTTT. Translation gives CASSLTGTGHQPQHF.

The J gene is TRBJ1-6, the V gene TRBV2; no clear D. The CDR3 contains 13 residues. Germline V gene sequence: CDR1 SNHLY, CDR2 FYNNEI. The V gene lost 11 bases and the J gene lost 3 bases, with 11 bases spanning the gap. CDR3 DNA: TGTGCCGGTGGACGGGACTATAATTCACCCCTCCACTTT. Amino acids: CAGGRDYNSPLHF.

This clone was seen a single time. The chain joins TRBV6-5 to TRBJ2-3; 8 bases match TRBD1. The CDR3 sequence is 15 residues long. The J segment lost 2 bases and the V segment lost 5 bases, leaving 6 bases of the junction unmatched. The germline gives CDR1 MNHEY, CDR2 SVGAGI. The CDR3 sequence: CASSIQGVYTDTQYF. CDR3 DNA sequence: TGTGCCAGCAGTATACAGGGGGTTTACACAGATACGCAGTATTTT.

This clone was detected only once. This chain connects TRBV12-3 or TRBV12-4 to TRBJ1-1; TRBD1 might be the D (6 bases). This CDR3 comprises 13 residues. V was clipped by 6 bases and J by 11 bases, with 19 bases between them. The CDR3: CASSQNTGRRAFF. The CDR3 DNA is TGTGCCAGCAGCCAAAACACAGGGCGGCGGGCTTTCTTT.

This chain links TRBV15 with TRBJ2-3; weak D call: TRBD2 (7 bases). The CDR3 runs to 14 residues. CDR1 is LNHNV, CDR2 YYDKDF, per germline (reference sequence). V gave up 9 bases and J gave up 2 bases, with 15 bases separating them. CDR3 amino acids: CATGGATLTDTQYF. In DNA form, the CDR3 reads TGTGCCACTGGGGGGGCGACCCTCACAGATACGCAGTATTTT.

This chain connects TRBV5-1 to TRBJ1-1; 10 nucleotides align to TRBD1. The V gene's germline CDR1 is SGHRS and CDR2 YFSETQ. CDR3 length equals 15 residues. Trimming took 0 bases from V and 1 from J; bases not matched to a gene: 0. In DNA form, the CDR3 reads TGCGCCAGCAGCTTGGGGACAGGGGGGAACACTGAAGCTTTCTTT. It encodes CASSLGTGGNTEAFF.

This clone has more than one count but fewer than ten. The gene calls are TRBV6-5 and TRBJ1-1; D gene uncertain. This CDR3 region has 14 residues. Germline loops: CDR1 MNHEY, CDR2 SVGAGI. Trimming took off 5 bases at V and 5 bases at J, with 15 bases between the two ends. The CDR3 DNA reads TGTGCCAGCAGTATCAGCCCACTCGGGACTGAAGCTTTCTTT. It translates to CASSISPLGTEAFF.

As concerns this clone: Other DNA sequences of this sample code for an identical CDR3. The rearrangement uses TRBV5-1 and TRBJ2-2, with D tentatively TRBD1 or TRBD2 (6 bases each). Per germline, CDR1 SGHRS and CDR2 YFSETQ. V dropped 4 bases and J dropped 0 bases, with 10 bases sitting between them. This CDR3 has 15 amino acids. CDR3 in amino acids: CASSLGGSNTGELFF. CDR3 in DNA: TGCGCCAGCAGCCTGGGGGGCTCGAACACCGGGGAGCTGTTTTTT.

The genes are TRBV27 and TRBJ1-2; possibly TRBD1 for D (5 bases). V gave up 4 bases and J gave up 7 bases, with 25 bases separating them. CDR3 length equals 17 residues. CDR1 is MNHEY and CDR2 is SMNVEV in the germline V gene (reference sequence). CDR3 DNA sequence: TGTGCCAGCAGTTCTTTAAAAGGCGGGGACCGCCGCCGTGGCTACACCTTC. Amino acids: CASSSLKGGDRRRGYTF.

V is TRBV9 and J is TRBJ1-6; D is uncertain. This CDR3 is built from 14 residues. V was pared by 0 bases and J by 7 bases, with 8 bases between. Looked up from germline, CDR1 is SGDLS and CDR2 is YYNGEE. The CDR3 DNA sequence: TGTGCCAGCAGCGTAGATGGGGAGAATTCACCCCTCCACTTT. Residues: CASSVDGENSPLHF.

The chain uses TRBV19 and TRBJ1-1, with 9 nucleotides matching TRBD1. CDR3 size: 15 residues. V was pared by 0 bases and J by 5 bases, with 4 bases of the junction left unmatched. The germline CDR1 and CDR2 sequences are LNHDA and SQIVND (reference sequence). The CDR3 sequence is CASSIETGGLTEAFF. As DNA, the CDR3 is TGTGCCAGTAGTATAGAGACAGGGGGGTTGACTGAAGCTTTCTTT.

The chain uses TRBV3-1 (or the pseudogene TRBV3-2) and TRBJ2-2; perhaps TRBD2 as D (6 bases). Trimming cost V 4 bases and J 5 bases, with 20 bases left between them. Germline CDR1 and CDR2: LGHDT and YNNKEL (reference sequence). The CDR3 is 17 amino acids. The CDR3 reads CASSLTGGSGRTGELFF. In DNA form, the CDR3 reads TGTGCCAGCAGCCTTACGGGCGGTAGCGGACGAACCGGGGAGCTGTTTTTT.

This rearrangement joins TRBV19 to TRBJ1-6; 8 bases are a match to TRBD1. CDR1 and CDR2 (germline): LNHDA, SQIVND (reference sequence). This CDR3 has 14 amino acids. J lost 10 bases, V lost 3 bases, and 5 bases had no gene match. CDR3: CASSIVQGGSPLHF. The CDR3 nucleotides read TGTGCCAGTAGTATTGTACAGGGGGGATCACCCCTCCACTTT.

The chain combines TRBV5-1 with TRBJ2-3, with 9 bases that match TRBD1. Germline V gives CDR1 SGHRS, CDR2 YFSETQ. CDR3 length: 14 amino acids. V trimming: 0 bases; J trimming: 4 bases; junction bases outside the gene matches: 0. The DNA of the CDR3 is TGCGCCAGCAGCTTGGGGGACAGGGCAGATACGCAGTATTTT. It encodes CASSLGDRADTQYF.

The chain uses TRBV5-5 and TRBJ2-7; 9 bases fit TRBD1. V shed 0 bases, J shed 12 bases, and the junction held 1 base outside the gene matches. The CDR3 consists of 11 residues. Germline V gives CDR1 SGHKS, CDR2 YYEKEE (reference sequence). The CDR3 sequence: CASSLEGQGYF. The DNA of the CDR3 is TGTGCCAGCAGCTTGGAGGGACAGGGGTACTTC.

This chain uses TRBV12-3 or TRBV12-4 with TRBJ2-2; D might be TRBD1 (6 bases). V was shortened by 11 bases and J by 2 bases, with 12 bases between the two germline ends. This CDR3 is built from 13 residues. This CDR3 is CAGTQPNTGELFF. The CDR3 nucleotides are TGTGCCGGGACACAACCCAACACCGGGGAGCTGTTTTTT.

The chain is built from TRBV24-1 and TRBJ2-1, with TRBD2 matching over 7 bases. The germline gives CDR1 KGHDR, CDR2 SFDVKD. V was clipped by 5 bases and J by 9 bases; unmatched bases: 6. The CDR3 has 13 amino acids. CDR3 coding DNA: TGTGCCACCAGTGTCACCGAGCGGGGTGAGCAGTTCTTC. Encoded protein: CATSVTERGEQFF.